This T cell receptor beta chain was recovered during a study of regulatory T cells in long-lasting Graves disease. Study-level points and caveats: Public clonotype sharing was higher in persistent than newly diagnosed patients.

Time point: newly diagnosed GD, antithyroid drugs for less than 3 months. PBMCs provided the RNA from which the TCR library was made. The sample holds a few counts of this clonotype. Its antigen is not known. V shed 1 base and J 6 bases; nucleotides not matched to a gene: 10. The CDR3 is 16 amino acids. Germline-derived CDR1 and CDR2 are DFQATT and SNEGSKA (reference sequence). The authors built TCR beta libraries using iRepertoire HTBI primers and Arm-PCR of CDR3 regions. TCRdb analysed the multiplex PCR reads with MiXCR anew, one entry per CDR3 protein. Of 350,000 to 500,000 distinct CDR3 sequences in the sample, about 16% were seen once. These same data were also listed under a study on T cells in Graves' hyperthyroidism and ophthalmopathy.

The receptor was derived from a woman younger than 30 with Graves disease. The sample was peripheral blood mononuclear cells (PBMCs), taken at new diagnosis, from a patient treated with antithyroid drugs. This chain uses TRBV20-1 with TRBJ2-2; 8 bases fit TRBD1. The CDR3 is CSARGLQGAYAGELFF. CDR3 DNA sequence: TGCAGTGCTAGAGGGCTTCAGGGGGCTTACGCCGGGGAGCTGTTTTTT.